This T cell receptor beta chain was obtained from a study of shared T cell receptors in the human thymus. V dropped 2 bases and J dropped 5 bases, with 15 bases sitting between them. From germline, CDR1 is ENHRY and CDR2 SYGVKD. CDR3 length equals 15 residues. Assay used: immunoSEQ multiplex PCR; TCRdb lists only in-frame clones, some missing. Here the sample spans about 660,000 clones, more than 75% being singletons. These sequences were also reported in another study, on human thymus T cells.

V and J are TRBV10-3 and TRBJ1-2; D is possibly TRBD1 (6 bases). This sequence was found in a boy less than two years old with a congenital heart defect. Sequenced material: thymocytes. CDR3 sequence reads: CAISEPRTAFYGYTF. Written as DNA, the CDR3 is TGTGCCATCAGTGAGCCAAGGACAGCTTTTTATGGCTACACCTTC.